Sequencing of this TCR beta chain was carried out in a study of molecular identifiers for immune sequencing clone quantification. General observations from the study: In naive cells, clones above 20 RNA copies held under 1% of molecules, whereas in effector cells they held over 99%.

Germline-derived CDR1 and CDR2 are MNHEY and SVGAGI. The CDR3 has 15 amino acids. The naive CD8 libraries originated from between roughly 18,000 and 1,000,000 sorted cells and drew on 10%, 30% or 50% RNA. Only a few counts were recorded for this clonotype. Its specificity is not known. A single base separates this from a much larger clone, so it may be a read error. The bulk TCR libraries were made with methods described before and with listed TCR primers. TCRdb used MiXCR to reprocess the PCR reads, holding one entry per CDR3 protein. The repertoire holds just under 650,000 distinct CDR3 sequences, with nearly 20% as singletons.

The chain uses TRBV6-5 and TRBJ2-7; TRBD1 aligns across 7 bases. The receptor's source is a human donor in good health. Some libraries in this study had Jurkat cell RNA spiked in. Material: naive CD8+ T cells from blood, with Jurkat cell RNA spiked in. The subset was: FACS-sorted CD8+CD4-CCR7+CD45RA+ naive T cells. The chain's CDR3 is CASSYTTGSTREQCF. The CDR3 DNA reads as TGTGCCAGCAGTTACACGACAGGGTCGACCCGCGAGCAGTGCTTC.